The 13 T cell receptor beta chains below all came from one sample that was sequenced in a study of T cell clones after liver transplantation. This table comes from immunoSEQ multiplex PCR, and its TCRdb copy is limited to in-frame clones, with some not included. The table has tens of thousands of clones, 60% to 80% seen once. The sample in question was CD4+ T cells from blood, obtained at the 22-month timepoint. These receptors originate from a human patient who received a liver transplant. Some T cells may trace back to the graft donor.

The chain combines TRBV29-1 with TRBJ1-1; possibly TRBD1 for D (5 bases). Trimming cost V 1 base and J 5 bases, with 20 bases left between them. This CDR3 contains 16 residues. CDR1 and CDR2 from the germline V gene are SQVTM and ANQGSEA. Here the CDR3 reads CSVEVGGTRGRTEAFF. The CDR3 DNA reads TGCAGCGTTGAAGTCGGGGGGACCCGCGGTAGAACTGAAGCTTTCTTT.

A few counts support this clone. The chain is built from TRBV27 and TRBJ2-7; 9 nucleotides match TRBD1. Germline V CDR1 and CDR2: MNHEY, SMNVEV (reference sequence). Unmatched junction bases numbered 5, after V lost 6 bases and J lost 2 bases. The CDR3 contains 14 residues. The chain's CDR3 is CASSLGQGPYEQYF. In DNA, the CDR3 is TGTGCCAGCAGCCTCGGACAGGGGCCCTACGAGCAGTACTTC.

The chain couples TRBV28 to TRBJ1-2; D remains unclear. The ends were cut back, 2 bases at V and 4 bases at J, with 11 bases in the middle. CDR3 length: 14 amino acids. The V gene's germline CDR1 is MDHEN and CDR2 SYDVKM. The CDR3 sequence: CASSLSGNFYGYTF. The CDR3 DNA reads as TGTGCCAGCAGTTTAAGCGGAAACTTCTATGGCTACACCTTC.

This clone was seen more than once but under ten times. V is TRBV25-1 and J is TRBJ2-3, with D possibly TRBD1 on 6 matching bases. The length of the CDR3 is 15 residues. Looked up from germline, CDR1 is MGHDK and CDR2 is SYGVNS. Deletions cut 6 bases from V and 6 bases from J, with 19 bases between. The CDR3 DNA follows: TGTGCCAGCAGCCCAAGGGACACTCCCTTGGATACGCAGTATTTT. Translation gives CASSPRDTPLDTQYF.

This clone was seen a single time. The chain carries TRBV5-4 and TRBJ1-4; D perhaps matches TRBD1 (6 bases). Germline CDR1 is SGHNT and CDR2 is YYREEE (reference sequence). V was trimmed by 4 bases and J by 7 bases, leaving 20 bases between them. The CDR3 is 16 amino acids. For the CDR3, the DNA is TGTGCCAGCAGCGTCTACAGGGCGGGGTCACGTGAAAAACTGTTTTTT. This gives the protein CASSVYRAGSREKLFF.

This chain connects TRBV11-2 to TRBJ1-4, with no clear D. CDR1 SGHAT and CDR2 FQNNGV come from the germline V gene. Trimming stripped 1 base from V and 5 bases from J, with 8 bases between. The CDR3 consists of 14 residues. The CDR3 protein is CASSLVGVNEKLFF. CDR3 sequence (DNA): TGTGCCAGCAGCTTAGTCGGCGTGAATGAAAAACTGTTTTTT.

This clone was seen a handful of times. The rearrangement uses TRBV18 and TRBJ1-1, with D tentatively TRBD1 (5 bases). This CDR3 comprises 13 residues. V was trimmed by 5 bases and J by 4 bases, leaving 11 bases between them. Germline assignment: CDR1 KGHSH and CDR2 LQKENI. The CDR3 DNA follows: TGTGCCAGCTCAAGATCCGACAGCACTGAAGCTTTCTTT. Translated: CASSRSDSTEAFF.

The chain carries TRBV5-4 and TRBJ1-3; D is uncertain. Deletions cut 2 bases from V and 0 bases from J, with 9 bases between. The CDR3 covers 15 residues. Germline CDR1 SGHNT, CDR2 YYREEE (reference sequence). Written as DNA, the CDR3 is TGTGCCAGCAGCTTAGGCGGCCTCTCTGGAAACACCATATATTTT. Its protein is CASSLGGLSGNTIYF.

The chain has TRBV5-4 and TRBJ2-4; D might be TRBD2 (6 bases). From germline, CDR1 is SGHNT and CDR2 YYREEE (reference sequence). There are 15 residues in the CDR3. V dropped 4 bases and J dropped 8 bases, with 19 bases sitting between them. The CDR3 region has the DNA TGTGCCAGCAGCCAAGAGAGGCTAGCGAATCACATTCAGTACTTC. It specifies CASSQERLANHIQYF.

This clone was detected many times. The chain employs TRBV7-9 and TRBJ1-6, with D maybe TRBD1 (5 bases). Between the trimmed V and J ends, which lost 0 bases and 8 bases, there was a span of 11 bases. Looked up from germline, CDR1 is SEHNR and CDR2 is FQNEAQ (reference sequence). The CDR3 totals 15 residues. Here the CDR3 reads CASSLAQGADSPLHF. CDR3 DNA sequence: TGTGCCAGCAGCTTAGCCCAGGGTGCGGATTCACCCCTCCACTTT.

The chain employs TRBV7-2 and TRBJ1-6, with D possibly being TRBD1 (6 bases). V was shortened by 6 bases and J by 0 bases, with 9 bases between the two germline ends. The germline CDR1 and CDR2 sequences are SGHTA and FQGNSA. This CDR3 is built from 15 residues. In DNA, the CDR3 is TGTGCCAGCAGGAGAGGGGGCTCCTATAATTCACCCCTCCACTTT. As protein: CASRRGGSYNSPLHF.

V and J are TRBV7-9 and TRBJ2-3; D not resolved. In germline, CDR1 is SEHNR, CDR2 FQNEAQ (reference sequence). The CDR3 runs 14 residues. V gave up 0 bases and J gave up 8 bases, with 12 bases separating them. The CDR3 DNA reads as TGTGCCAGCAGCTTAGCGCCGTCAACCTTTACGCAGTATTTT. It is translated as CASSLAPSTFTQYF.

In its sample, this clone was seen many times. The J gene is TRBJ1-2, the V gene TRBV2; 10 bases are shared with TRBD1. Trimming cost V 2 bases and J 6 bases; bases outside gene matches: 12. CDR3 size: 17 residues. Germline lookup yields CDR1 SNHLY and CDR2 FYNNEI. This CDR3 reads CASSESLDRGTLDGYTF. The CDR3 DNA sequence: TGTGCCAGCAGTGAATCTCTGGACAGGGGGACCCTCGATGGCTACACCTTC.